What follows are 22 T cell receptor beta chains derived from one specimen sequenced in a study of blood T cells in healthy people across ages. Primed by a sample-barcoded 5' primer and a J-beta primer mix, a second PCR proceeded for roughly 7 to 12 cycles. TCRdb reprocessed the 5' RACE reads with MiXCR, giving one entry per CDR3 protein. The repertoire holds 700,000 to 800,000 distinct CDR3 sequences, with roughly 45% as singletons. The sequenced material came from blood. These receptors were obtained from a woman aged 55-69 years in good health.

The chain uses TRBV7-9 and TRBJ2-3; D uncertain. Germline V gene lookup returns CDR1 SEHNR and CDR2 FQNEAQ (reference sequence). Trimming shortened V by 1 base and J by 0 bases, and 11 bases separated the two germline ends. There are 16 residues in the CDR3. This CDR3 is CASSLGSHLSTDTQYF. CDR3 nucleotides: TGTGCCAGCAGCTTAGGCAGCCACCTTAGCACAGATACGCAGTATTTT.

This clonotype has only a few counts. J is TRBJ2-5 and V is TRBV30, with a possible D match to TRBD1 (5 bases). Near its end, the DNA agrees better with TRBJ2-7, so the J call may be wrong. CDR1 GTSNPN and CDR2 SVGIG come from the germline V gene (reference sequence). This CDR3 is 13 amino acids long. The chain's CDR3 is CAWSPGIPYEQYF. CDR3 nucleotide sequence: TGTGCCTGGAGCCCAGGGATACCCTACGAGCAGTACTTC.

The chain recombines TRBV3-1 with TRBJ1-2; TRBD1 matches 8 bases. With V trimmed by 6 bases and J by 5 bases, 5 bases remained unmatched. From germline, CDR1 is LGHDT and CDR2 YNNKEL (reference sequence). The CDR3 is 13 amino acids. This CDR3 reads CASSTGGAYGYTF. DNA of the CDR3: TGTGCCAGCAGTACAGGGGGTGCGTATGGCTACACCTTC.

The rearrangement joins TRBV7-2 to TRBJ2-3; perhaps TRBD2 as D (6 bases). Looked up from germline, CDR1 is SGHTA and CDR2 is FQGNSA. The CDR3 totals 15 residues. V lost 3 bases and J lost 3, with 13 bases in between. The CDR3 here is CASSLAGSWTDTQYF. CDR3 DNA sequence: TGTGCCAGCAGCTTGGCCGGGAGTTGGACAGATACGCAGTATTTT.

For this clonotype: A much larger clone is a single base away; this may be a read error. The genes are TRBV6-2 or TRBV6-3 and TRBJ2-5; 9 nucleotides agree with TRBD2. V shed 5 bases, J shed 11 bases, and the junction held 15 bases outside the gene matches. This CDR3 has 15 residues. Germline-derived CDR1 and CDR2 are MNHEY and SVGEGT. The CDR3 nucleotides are TGTGCCAGCAGTCTCGGCGGGAGGGCCAACAATGAGCAGTACTTC. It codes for CASSLGGRANNEQYF.

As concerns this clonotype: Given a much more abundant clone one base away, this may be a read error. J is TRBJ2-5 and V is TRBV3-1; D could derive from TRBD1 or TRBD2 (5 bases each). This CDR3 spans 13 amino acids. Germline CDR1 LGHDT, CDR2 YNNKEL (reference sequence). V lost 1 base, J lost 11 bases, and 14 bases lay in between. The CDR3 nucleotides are TGTGCCAGCAGCCAAGGGGGGACCTACAAGCAGTACTTC. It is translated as CASSQGGTYKQYF.

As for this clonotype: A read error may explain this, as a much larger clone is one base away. CDR3 sequence (DNA): TGCAGCGTTGCGTGGCTAGCGGGGGGGCCTTTAGGGGAGCAGTTCTTC. Translated, it gives CSVAWLAGGPLGEQFF. The chain carries TRBV29-1 and TRBJ2-1; 12 bases match TRBD2. The CDR3 is made up of 16 amino acids. V lost 4 bases and J lost 10; bases outside the gene matches: 14. Germline values: CDR1 SQVTM, CDR2 ANQGSEA.

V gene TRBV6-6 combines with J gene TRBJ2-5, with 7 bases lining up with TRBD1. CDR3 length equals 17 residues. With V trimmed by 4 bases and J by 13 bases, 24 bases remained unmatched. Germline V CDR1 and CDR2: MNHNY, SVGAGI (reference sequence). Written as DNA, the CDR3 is TGTGCCAGCAGTTTGACCGGGACAGAGATAGCCAAAAACATTCGGTACTTC. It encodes CASSLTGTEIAKNIRYF.

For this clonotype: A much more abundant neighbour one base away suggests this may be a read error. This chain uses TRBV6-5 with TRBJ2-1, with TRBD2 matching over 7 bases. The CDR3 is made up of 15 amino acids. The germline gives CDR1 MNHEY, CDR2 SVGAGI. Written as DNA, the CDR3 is TGTGCCAGCACTCGGGGGGTTAGCTCCTACAATGAGCGGTTCTTC. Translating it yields CASTRGVSSYNERFF.

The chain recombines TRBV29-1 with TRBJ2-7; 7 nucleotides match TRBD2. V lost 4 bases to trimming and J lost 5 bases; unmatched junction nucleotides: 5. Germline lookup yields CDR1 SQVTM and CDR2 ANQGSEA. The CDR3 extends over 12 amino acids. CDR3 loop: CSVAQGGDEQYF. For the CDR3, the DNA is TGCAGCGTTGCGCAGGGAGGGGACGAGCAGTACTTC.

CDR3 bases: TGCGCCAGCAGCCACAAAACCGGACAGGGCAATGAGCAGTTCTTC. Its protein is CASSHKTGQGNEQFF. The genes are TRBV4-1 and TRBJ2-1; 8 bases match TRBD1. V was clipped by 3 bases and J by 6 bases; unmatched bases: 7. CDR1 is MGHRA and CDR2 is YSYEKL in the germline V gene. This CDR3 has 15 residues.

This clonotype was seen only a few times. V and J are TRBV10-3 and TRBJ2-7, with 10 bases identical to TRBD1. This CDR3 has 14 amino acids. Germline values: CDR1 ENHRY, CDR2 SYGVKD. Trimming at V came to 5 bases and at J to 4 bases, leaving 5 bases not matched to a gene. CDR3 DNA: TGTGCCATCAGTAACCGGGACAGGGGATACGAGCAGTACTTC. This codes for CAISNRDRGYEQYF.

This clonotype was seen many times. In DNA form, the CDR3 reads TGTGCCAGCAGGCTAGCGGGAGTCGACTACAATGAGCAGTTCTTC. It is translated as CASRLAGVDYNEQFF. V is TRBV12-3 or TRBV12-4 and J is TRBJ2-1; 10 nucleotides agree with TRBD2. The ends lost 6 bases at V and 3 bases at J; junction bases unmatched: 5. The CDR3 covers 15 residues.

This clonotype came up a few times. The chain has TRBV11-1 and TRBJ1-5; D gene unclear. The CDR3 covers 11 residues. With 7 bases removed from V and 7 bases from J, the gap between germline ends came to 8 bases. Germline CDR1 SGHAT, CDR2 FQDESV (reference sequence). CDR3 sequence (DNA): TGTGCCAGCACCCTGGGGCAGCCCCAGCATTTT. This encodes CASTLGQPQHF.

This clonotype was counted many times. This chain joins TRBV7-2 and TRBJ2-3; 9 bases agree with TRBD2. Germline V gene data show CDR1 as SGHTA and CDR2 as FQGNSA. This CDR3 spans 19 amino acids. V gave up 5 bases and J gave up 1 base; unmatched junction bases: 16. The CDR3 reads CASSQARRAGGYGTDTQYF. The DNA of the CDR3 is TGTGCCAGCAGCCAGGCCCGAAGAGCGGGAGGCTACGGCACAGATACGCAGTATTTT.

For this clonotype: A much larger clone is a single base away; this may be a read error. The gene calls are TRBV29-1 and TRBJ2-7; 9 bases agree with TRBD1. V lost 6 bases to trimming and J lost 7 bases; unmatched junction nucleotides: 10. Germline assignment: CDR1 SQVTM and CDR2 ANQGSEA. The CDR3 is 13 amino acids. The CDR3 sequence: CSVPGTGYNEQYF. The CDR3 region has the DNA TGCAGCGTCCCCGGGACAGGGTACAATGAGCAGTACTTC.

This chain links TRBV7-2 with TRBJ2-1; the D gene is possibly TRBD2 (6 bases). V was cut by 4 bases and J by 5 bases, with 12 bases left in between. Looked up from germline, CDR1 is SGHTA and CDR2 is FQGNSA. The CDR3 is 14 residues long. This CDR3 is CASSSRAGNNEQFF. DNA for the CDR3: TGTGCCAGCAGCTCCCGAGCGGGCAACAATGAGCAGTTCTTC.

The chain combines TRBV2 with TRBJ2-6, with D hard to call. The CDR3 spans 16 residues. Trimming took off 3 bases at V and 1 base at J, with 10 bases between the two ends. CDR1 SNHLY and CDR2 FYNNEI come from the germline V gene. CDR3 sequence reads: CASSDTRKSGANVLTF. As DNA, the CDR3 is TGTGCCAGCAGTGATACGAGGAAATCTGGGGCCAACGTCCTGACTTTC.

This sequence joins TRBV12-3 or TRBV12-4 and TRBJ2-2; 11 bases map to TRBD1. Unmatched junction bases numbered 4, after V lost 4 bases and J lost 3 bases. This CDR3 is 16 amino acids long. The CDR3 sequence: CASSSSDRGHTGELFF. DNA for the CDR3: TGTGCCAGCAGTTCCTCGGACAGGGGGCACACCGGGGAGCTGTTTTTT.

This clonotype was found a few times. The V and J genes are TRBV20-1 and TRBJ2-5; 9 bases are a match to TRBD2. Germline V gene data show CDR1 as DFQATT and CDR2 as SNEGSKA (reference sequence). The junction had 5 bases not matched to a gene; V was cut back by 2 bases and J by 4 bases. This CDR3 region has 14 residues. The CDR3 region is CSARLLAGRETQYF. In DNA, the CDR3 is TGCAGTGCTAGACTACTAGCGGGTAGAGAGACCCAGTACTTC.

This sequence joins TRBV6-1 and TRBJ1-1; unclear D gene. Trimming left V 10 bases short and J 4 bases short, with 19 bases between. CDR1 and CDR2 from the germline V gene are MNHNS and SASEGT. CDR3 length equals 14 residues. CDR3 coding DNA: TGTGCCATAGAGCGGGATGTAGGGTTCACTGAAGCTTTCTTT. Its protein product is CAIERDVGFTEAFF.

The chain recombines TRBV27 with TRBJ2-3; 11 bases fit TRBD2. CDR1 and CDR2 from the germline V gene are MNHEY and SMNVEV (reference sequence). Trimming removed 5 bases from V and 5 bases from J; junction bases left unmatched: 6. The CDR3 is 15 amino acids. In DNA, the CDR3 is TGTGCCAGCAGTGCCACTAGCGGGGGTAGAGATACGCAGTATTTT. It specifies CASSATSGGRDTQYF.